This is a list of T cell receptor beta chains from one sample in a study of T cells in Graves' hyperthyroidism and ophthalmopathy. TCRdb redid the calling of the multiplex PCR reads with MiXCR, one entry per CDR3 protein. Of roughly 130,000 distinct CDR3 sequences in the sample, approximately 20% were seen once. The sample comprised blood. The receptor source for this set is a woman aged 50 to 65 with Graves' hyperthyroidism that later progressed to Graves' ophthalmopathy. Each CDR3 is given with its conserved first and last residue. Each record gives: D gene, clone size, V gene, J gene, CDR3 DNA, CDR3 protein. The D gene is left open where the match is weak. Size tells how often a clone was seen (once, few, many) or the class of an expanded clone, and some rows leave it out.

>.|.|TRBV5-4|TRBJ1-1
TGTGCCAGCAGCGAACAGGTATTGAACACTGAAGCTTTCTTT
CASSEQVLNTEAFF
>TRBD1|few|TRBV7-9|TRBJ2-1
TGTGCCAGCAGCCACCCAGGGGGAACCAATGAGCAGTTCTTC
CASSHPGGTNEQFF
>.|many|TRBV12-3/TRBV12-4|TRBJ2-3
TGTGCCAGCAGTCCCCGGTTCAGGAGTTTGGGTAGCACAGATACGCAGTATTTT
CASSPRFRSLGSTDTQYF
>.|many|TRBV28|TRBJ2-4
TGTGCCAGCCAGGACCGGGGGGCTATAGCCAAAAACATTCAGTACTTC
CASQDRGAIAKNIQYF
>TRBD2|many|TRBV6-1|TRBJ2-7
TGTGCCAGCAGGACCGGGACTAGCGGATCCTACGAGCAGTACTTC
CASRTGTSGSYEQYF
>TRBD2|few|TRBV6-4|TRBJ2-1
TGTGCCAGCAGTGACCCGGGGGGGCGGTTCCGAAGGGACAATGAGCAGTTCTTC
CASSDPGGRFRRDNEQFF
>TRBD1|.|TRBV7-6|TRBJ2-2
TGTGCCAGCAGCCGAAGGACAGGGGGATCCGGGGAGCTGTTTTTT
CASSRRTGGSGELFF
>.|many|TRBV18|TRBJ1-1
TGTGCCAGCTCACTACAGGGTGAACTAACTGAAGCTTTCTTT
CASSLQGELTEAFF
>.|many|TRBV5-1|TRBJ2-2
TGCGCCAGCAGCTTGGCGTCACTAGGGAACACCGGGGAGCTGTTTTTT
CASSLASLGNTGELFF
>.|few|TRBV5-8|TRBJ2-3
TGTGCCAGCACCCTGCGCGGGGCAGATACGCAGTATTTT
CASTLRGADTQYF
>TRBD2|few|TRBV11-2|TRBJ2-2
TGTGCCAGCAGCTTACGTGCGGGAGGTAACACCGGGGAGCCGTTTTTT
CASSLRAGGNTGEPFF
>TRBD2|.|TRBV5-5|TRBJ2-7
TGTGCCAGCAGTTTAGCGGGGGGTCTCTACGAGCAGTACTTC
CASSLAGGLYEQYF
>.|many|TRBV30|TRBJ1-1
TGTGCCTGGAGCCCCCAGCAGAACACTGAAGCTTTCTTT
CAWSPQQNTEAFF
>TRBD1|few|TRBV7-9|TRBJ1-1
TGTGCCAGCAGCTTGGAGGGGGCGTCTCCAGAAGCTTTCTTT
CASSLEGASPEAFF
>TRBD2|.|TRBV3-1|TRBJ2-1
TGTGCCAGCACCGCGAGGACAGCGGGAGGGGAGTACAAGCCTGAGCAGTTCTTC
CASTARTAGGEYKPEQFF
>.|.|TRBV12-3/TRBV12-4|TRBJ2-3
TGTGCCAGCAGTTTCCGGGGGAGCACAGATACGCAGTATTTT
CASSFRGSTDTQYF
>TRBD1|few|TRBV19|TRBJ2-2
TGTGCCAGTAGGGGGACAGGGGTAATCGGGGAGCTGTTTTTT
CASRGTGVIGELFF
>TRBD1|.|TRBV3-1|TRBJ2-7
TGTGCCAGCAGCCCCGCCGGGACAGGGGGATACGAGCAGTACTTC
CASSPAGTGGYEQYF
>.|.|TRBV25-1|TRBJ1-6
TGTGCCAGCAGACAGACGGGAGATAATTCACCCCTCCACTTT
CASRQTGDNSPLHF
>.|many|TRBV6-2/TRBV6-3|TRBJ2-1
TGTGCCAGCAGTTCGATTAAGGCGGCTTACAATGAGCAGTTCTTC
CASSSIKAAYNEQFF
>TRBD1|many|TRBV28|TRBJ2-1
TGTGCCAGCAGTCCCGGGACAGGGAGGTACAATGAGCAGTTCTTC
CASSPGTGRYNEQFF
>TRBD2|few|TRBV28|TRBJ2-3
TGTGCCAGCAGGGGGACTAGCGGTGCTAGCACAGATACGCAGTATTTT
CASRGTSGASTDTQYF
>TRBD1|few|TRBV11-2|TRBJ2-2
TGTGCCAGCAGCCATGACGGACAGGGACACGGGGAGCTGTTTTTT
CASSHDGQGHGELFF
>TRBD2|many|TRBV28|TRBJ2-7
TGTGCCAGCAGTCCCTTAGTTTATCCCCCGACTAGCGGGGTCTCCTACGAGCAGTACTTC
CASSPLVYPPTSGVSYEQYF
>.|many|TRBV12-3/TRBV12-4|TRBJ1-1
TGTGCCAGCAGCATAAATCTTTTGGTGAACACTGAAGCTTTCTTT
CASSINLLVNTEAFF
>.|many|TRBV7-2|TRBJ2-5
TGTGCCAGCAGCTCGCGGCCCCCAGAACAAGAGACCCAGTACTTC
CASSSRPPEQETQYF
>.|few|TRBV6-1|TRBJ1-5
TGTGCCAGTAAAGAGGGCCTAGGGAATCAGCCCCAGCATTTT
CASKEGLGNQPQHF
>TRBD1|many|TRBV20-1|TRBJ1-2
TGCAGTTCCTACATACGACAGGGCCATGGCTACACCTTC
CSSYIRQGHGYTF
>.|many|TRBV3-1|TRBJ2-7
TGTGCCAGCAGCCAAGGACGGGCCTACGAGCAGTACTTC
CASSQGRAYEQYF